A selection of T cell receptor beta chains follows, all from one sample in a study of shared clonotypes between healthy human individuals. Measured with immunoSEQ multiplex PCR; TCRdb has only the in-frame clones, and not every one. The sample records 2 million to 2.5 million clones, about nine tenths being singletons. Sequences were obtained from naive CD4+ T cells from PBMCs. All receptors come from a man aged 18-30 years in good health. Some clones in this sample may be carry-over from other donors' samples. Each CDR3 is given with its conserved first and last residue. The order of the fields is J gene, D gene, V gene, clone size, CDR3 protein, CDR3 DNA. A D gene is named only where the DNA matches it firmly. Only part of the rows carry a size: once, few, many, or a class if the clone is expanded.

j_gene: TRBJ2-7
d_gene: TRBD2
v_gene: TRBV11-2
abundance: .
CDR3aa: CASSLTSGTHEQYF
CDR3nt: TGTGCCAGCAGCTTGACCAGCGGGACGCACGAGCAGTACTTC

j_gene: TRBJ2-7
d_gene: TRBD1
v_gene: TRBV28
abundance: .
CDR3aa: CASSTGTVGDYEQYF
CDR3nt: TGTGCCAGCAGTACCGGGACAGTAGGGGACTACGAGCAGTACTTC

j_gene: TRBJ2-6
d_gene: .
v_gene: TRBV11-2
abundance: once
CDR3aa: CASSLRVPGANVLTF
CDR3nt: TGTGCCAGCAGCCTCAGGGTTCCCGGGGCCAACGTCCTGACTTTC

j_gene: TRBJ1-1
d_gene: .
v_gene: TRBV5-6
abundance: .
CDR3aa: CASSLSYASKEAFF
CDR3nt: TGTGCCAGCAGCTTGAGTTACGCAAGCAAGGAAGCTTTCTTT

j_gene: TRBJ2-7
d_gene: .
v_gene: TRBV4-1
abundance: .
CDR3aa: CASSQDRSLYSYEQYF
CDR3nt: TGCGCCAGCAGCCAAGATCGTTCCCTATATTCCTACGAGCAGTACTTC

j_gene: TRBJ2-7
d_gene: .
v_gene: TRBV5-5
abundance: .
CDR3aa: CASSLAPRVYEQYF
CDR3nt: TGTGCCAGCAGCTTGGCCCCACGAGTCTACGAGCAGTACTTC

j_gene: TRBJ1-1
d_gene: .
v_gene: TRBV2
abundance: once
CDR3aa: CASTSQLRTEAFF
CDR3nt: TGTGCCAGCACCTCACAACTTCGCACTGAAGCTTTCTTT

j_gene: TRBJ2-7
d_gene: TRBD2
v_gene: TRBV15
abundance: .
CDR3aa: CATSELAGGSYEQYF
CDR3nt: TGTGCCACCAGCGAACTAGCGGGAGGCTCCTACGAGCAGTACTTC

j_gene: TRBJ2-2
d_gene: .
v_gene: TRBV10-3
abundance: .
CDR3aa: CAISPRTGELFF
CDR3nt: TGTGCCATCAGTCCCCGTACCGGGGAGCTGTTTTTT

j_gene: TRBJ2-3
d_gene: .
v_gene: TRBV6-1
abundance: .
CDR3aa: CASLSGDTDTQYF
CDR3nt: TGTGCCAGCTTATCGGGGGACACAGATACGCAGTATTTT

j_gene: TRBJ1-2
d_gene: .
v_gene: TRBV27
abundance: .
CDR3aa: CASSFARERYGYTF
CDR3nt: TGTGCCAGCAGTTTTGCGCGTGAGCGCTATGGCTACACCTTC

j_gene: TRBJ2-2
d_gene: .
v_gene: TRBV28
abundance: .
CDR3aa: CAHGELFF
CDR3nt: TGTGCCCACGGGGAGCTGTTTTTT

j_gene: TRBJ2-3
d_gene: .
v_gene: TRBV11-3
abundance: .
CDR3aa: CASSYTAGTDTQYF
CDR3nt: TGTGCCAGCAGCTATACAGCGGGCACAGATACGCAGTATTTT

j_gene: TRBJ1-1
d_gene: .
v_gene: TRBV28
abundance: .
CDR3aa: CASLRDPRWAEAFF
CDR3nt: TGTGCCAGCCTAAGGGACCCAAGATGGGCTGAAGCTTTCTTT

j_gene: TRBJ2-7
d_gene: .
v_gene: TRBV7-2
abundance: .
CDR3aa: CASSSGTFSYEQYF
CDR3nt: TGTGCCAGCAGCTCCGGGACCTTCTCCTACGAGCAGTACTTC

j_gene: TRBJ1-1
d_gene: .
v_gene: TRBV28
abundance: .
CDR3aa: CASSLLENTEAFF
CDR3nt: TGTGCCAGCAGTTTATTGGAGAACACTGAAGCTTTCTTT

j_gene: TRBJ1-2
d_gene: .
v_gene: TRBV25-1
abundance: .
CDR3aa: CASRIDGTFYGYTF
CDR3nt: TGTGCCAGCAGGATAGACGGGACATTTTACGGCTACACCTTC

j_gene: TRBJ1-4
d_gene: .
v_gene: TRBV5-4
abundance: .
CDR3aa: CASSESGTRGEKLFF
CDR3nt: TGTGCCAGCAGCGAGTCGGGCACCAGGGGCGAAAAACTGTTTTTT

j_gene: TRBJ2-1
d_gene: TRBD2
v_gene: TRBV2
abundance: .
CDR3aa: CASGENSGAGDEQFF
CDR3nt: TGTGCCAGCGGCGAGAATAGCGGGGCGGGGGATGAGCAGTTCTTC

j_gene: TRBJ1-5
d_gene: TRBD1
v_gene: TRBV6-5
abundance: .
CDR3aa: CASSTTGNNQPQHF
CDR3nt: TGTGCCAGCAGCACGACAGGGAACAATCAGCCCCAGCATTTT

j_gene: TRBJ2-5
d_gene: .
v_gene: TRBV5-6
abundance: .
CDR3aa: CASSLQGREETQYF
CDR3nt: TGTGCCAGCAGCTTGCAGGGGAGGGAAGAGACCCAGTACTTC

j_gene: TRBJ1-1
d_gene: .
v_gene: TRBV6-6
abundance: .
CDR3aa: CASSLSRGLNTEAFF
CDR3nt: TGTGCCAGCAGTTTAAGCAGGGGCTTGAACACTGAAGCTTTCTTT

j_gene: TRBJ1-4
d_gene: .
v_gene: TRBV21-1
abundance: .
CDR3aa: CASIDRSGRGRDEKLFF
CDR3nt: TGTGCCAGTATAGACAGGTCGGGGCGCGGCCGGGATGAAAAACTGTTTTTT

j_gene: TRBJ1-1
d_gene: .
v_gene: TRBV6-1
abundance: once
CDR3aa: CASSEPGGGHTEAFF
CDR3nt: TGTGCCAGCAGTGAGCCGGGTGGAGGACACACTGAAGCTTTCTTT

j_gene: TRBJ2-5
d_gene: .
v_gene: TRBV2
abundance: .
CDR3aa: CASSVPGRGQETQYF
CDR3nt: TGTGCCAGCAGTGTCCCGGGCAGGGGCCAAGAGACCCAGTACTTC

j_gene: TRBJ2-7
d_gene: .
v_gene: TRBV5-8
abundance: .
CDR3aa: CASSFTGVIYEQYF
CDR3nt: TGTGCCAGCAGCTTCACGGGAGTTATCTACGAGCAGTACTTC

j_gene: TRBJ1-1
d_gene: .
v_gene: TRBV18
abundance: .
CDR3aa: CASSPLAGSLDGAFF
CDR3nt: TGTGCCAGCTCACCCCTTGCAGGGTCACTTGATGGAGCTTTCTTT

j_gene: TRBJ2-7
d_gene: TRBD1
v_gene: TRBV28
abundance: once
CDR3aa: CASSTGGNEQYF
CDR3nt: TGTGCCAGCAGTACAGGGGGCAACGAGCAGTACTTC

j_gene: TRBJ2-3
d_gene: .
v_gene: TRBV10-2
abundance: .
CDR3aa: CASTMSSTQYF
CDR3nt: TGCGCCAGCACCATGAGTAGTACGCAGTATTTT

j_gene: TRBJ1-1
d_gene: .
v_gene: TRBV20-1
abundance: .
CDR3aa: CSAPNTEAFF
CDR3nt: TGCAGTGCCCCCAACACTGAAGCTTTCTTT

j_gene: TRBJ2-5
d_gene: .
v_gene: TRBV5-4
abundance: .
CDR3aa: CASSLVEETQYF
CDR3nt: TGTGCCAGCAGCTTGGTGGAAGAGACCCAGTACTTC

j_gene: TRBJ1-2
d_gene: .
v_gene: TRBV9
abundance: .
CDR3aa: CASSVDPNYGYTF
CDR3nt: TGTGCCAGCAGCGTAGACCCTAACTATGGCTACACCTTC

j_gene: TRBJ2-5
d_gene: TRBD1
v_gene: TRBV5-4
abundance: .
CDR3aa: CASSLPGQGGETQYF
CDR3nt: TGTGCCAGCAGCTTGCCCGGACAGGGGGGGGAGACCCAGTACTTC

j_gene: TRBJ1-2
d_gene: .
v_gene: TRBV4-2
abundance: .
CDR3aa: CASSQERQFYTF
CDR3nt: TGTGCCAGCAGCCAAGAAAGACAGTTCTACACCTTC

j_gene: TRBJ1-1
d_gene: .
v_gene: TRBV11-2
abundance: .
CDR3aa: CASSKGMNTEAFF
CDR3nt: TGTGCCAGCAGCAAGGGCATGAACACTGAAGCTTTCTTT

j_gene: TRBJ2-1
d_gene: TRBD2
v_gene: TRBV2
abundance: .
CDR3aa: CASSAETSAYNEQFF
CDR3nt: TGTGCCAGCAGTGCGGAGACTAGCGCGTACAATGAGCAGTTCTTC

j_gene: TRBJ1-2
d_gene: .
v_gene: TRBV30
abundance: few
CDR3aa: CAWSVSRWGYTF
CDR3nt: TGTGCCTGGAGTGTTTCCAGATGGGGCTACACCTTC

j_gene: TRBJ1-1
d_gene: .
v_gene: TRBV7-9
abundance: .
CDR3aa: CASSLLGQMNTEAFF
CDR3nt: TGTGCCAGCAGCCTGCTCGGACAAATGAACACTGAAGCTTTCTTT

j_gene: TRBJ2-1
d_gene: TRBD2
v_gene: TRBV6-4
abundance: .
CDR3aa: CASSETWEGSHEQFF
CDR3nt: TGTGCCAGCAGTGAGACTTGGGAGGGATCCCATGAGCAGTTCTTC

j_gene: TRBJ2-1
d_gene: .
v_gene: TRBV7-6
abundance: .
CDR3aa: CASSLGRDFNEQFF
CDR3nt: TGTGCCAGCAGCTTAGGACGAGACTTCAATGAGCAGTTCTTC

j_gene: TRBJ1-4
d_gene: .
v_gene: TRBV6-1
abundance: .
CDR3aa: CASSEVLWGSNEKLFF
CDR3nt: TGTGCCAGCAGTGAAGTTCTATGGGGCAGTAATGAAAAACTGTTTTTT

j_gene: TRBJ2-1
d_gene: TRBD2
v_gene: TRBV9
abundance: .
CDR3aa: CASSAPRLAGVYNEQFF
CDR3nt: TGTGCCAGCAGCGCGCCCCGCCTAGCGGGAGTTTACAATGAGCAGTTCTTC

j_gene: TRBJ2-2
d_gene: TRBD1
v_gene: TRBV7-6
abundance: .
CDR3aa: CASSLNQGADTGELFF
CDR3nt: TGTGCCAGCAGCTTAAACCAGGGGGCTGACACCGGGGAGCTGTTTTTT

j_gene: TRBJ2-5
d_gene: TRBD1
v_gene: TRBV6-5
abundance: .
CDR3aa: CASRQTGGRETQYF
CDR3nt: TGTGCCAGCAGGCAGACAGGGGGACGGGAGACCCAGTACTTC

j_gene: TRBJ1-4
d_gene: .
v_gene: TRBV2
abundance: .
CDR3aa: CASTGRENEKLFF
CDR3nt: TGTGCCAGCACGGGCAGGGAGAATGAAAAACTGTTTTTT

j_gene: TRBJ1-5
d_gene: .
v_gene: TRBV2
abundance: .
CDR3aa: CASTNALGNQPQHF
CDR3nt: TGTGCCAGCACCAACGCGTTGGGGAATCAGCCCCAGCATTTT

j_gene: TRBJ2-3
d_gene: .
v_gene: TRBV5-1
abundance: .
CDR3aa: CASSLGFRGSTDTQYF
CDR3nt: TGCGCCAGCAGCTTGGGTTTTCGGGGGAGCACAGATACGCAGTATTTT

j_gene: TRBJ2-1
d_gene: .
v_gene: TRBV19
abundance: .
CDR3aa: CASSMGTGVGNEQFF
CDR3nt: TGTGCCAGTAGTATGGGCACCGGAGTGGGGAATGAGCAGTTCTTC

j_gene: TRBJ2-2
d_gene: TRBD2
v_gene: TRBV7-7
abundance: .
CDR3aa: CASAGGNTGELFF
CDR3nt: TGTGCCAGCGCGGGGGGGAACACCGGGGAGCTGTTTTTT

j_gene: TRBJ2-1
d_gene: .
v_gene: TRBV2
abundance: .
CDR3aa: CASSEAGGYNEQFF
CDR3nt: TGTGCCAGCAGTGAAGCTGGAGGGTACAATGAGCAGTTCTTC

j_gene: TRBJ1-1
d_gene: .
v_gene: TRBV18
abundance: .
CDR3aa: CASSPPGGTEAFF
CDR3nt: TGTGCCAGCTCACCACCGGGGGGCACTGAAGCTTTCTTT

j_gene: TRBJ1-2
d_gene: .
v_gene: TRBV5-1
abundance: .
CDR3aa: CASSPGSGASRPSYGYTF
CDR3nt: TGCGCCAGCAGCCCCGGGTCAGGGGCTTCCCGTCCCTCCTATGGCTACACCTTC